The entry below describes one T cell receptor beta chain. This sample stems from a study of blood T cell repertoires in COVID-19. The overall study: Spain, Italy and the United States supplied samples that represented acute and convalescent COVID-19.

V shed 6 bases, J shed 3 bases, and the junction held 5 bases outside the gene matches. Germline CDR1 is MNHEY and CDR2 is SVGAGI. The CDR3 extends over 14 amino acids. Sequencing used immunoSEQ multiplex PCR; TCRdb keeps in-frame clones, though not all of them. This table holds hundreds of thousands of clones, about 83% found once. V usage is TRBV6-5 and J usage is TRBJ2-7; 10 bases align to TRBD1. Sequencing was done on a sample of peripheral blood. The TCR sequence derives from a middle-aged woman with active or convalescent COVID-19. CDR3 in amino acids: CASRSTGGIYEQYF. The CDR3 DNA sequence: TGTGCCAGCAGGTCGACAGGGGGCATCTACGAGCAGTACTTC.